The clone carrying this T cell receptor beta chain has ten or more counts. Its matching antigen is unknown. This sample stems from a study of early T cells in non-severe SARS-CoV-2 infection. About the study: Bulk RNA taken from unsorted whole blood was sequenced, leaving chains unpaired. Study results and limitations: A preference for anti-spike CD8 responses marked VDJdb matching, which missed private and CD4 specificities.

V lost 8 bases and J lost 2; bases outside the gene matches: 6. This CDR3 contains 15 residues. Unique molecular identifiers tagged individual cDNA molecules. TCRdb recomputed calls from the 5' RACE reads with MiXCR, one row per CDR3 protein. The table lists tens of thousands of distinct CDR3 sequences, about 6% of them singletons. The chain combines TRBV12-3 or TRBV12-4 with TRBJ2-2; 9 bases fit TRBD2. This receptor was obtained from an adult who was a healthcare worker with PCR-confirmed SARS-CoV-2 infection or an uninfected control (not recorded which). Sequencing was done on a sample of whole blood. Written as DNA, the CDR3 is TGTGCCAGCTCGGTAGCGGGGGATAACACCGGGGAGCTGTTTTTT. Amino acid sequence: CASSVAGDNTGELFF.